These T cell receptor beta chains were read from a single sample in a study of T cell responses to AZD1222 COVID-19 vaccine. Clones were read by immunoSEQ multiplex PCR, and TCRdb kept only the in-frame ones, dropping some. The sample holds 66,000 or so clones, about four fifths seen once. Source: peripheral blood, taken on day 0 of MenACWY control vaccination. These receptors were taken from an adult in good health. Both conserved end residues are part of each CDR3. D genes are given only for firm matches. The size of a clone is reported for some rows only, either as once, few or many, or as a class for expanded clones.

>TRBJ2-7|NA|TRBV7-9|NA
TGTGCCAGCAGCTTATTCCCTAACCCCGACGGCTACGAGCAGTACTTC
CASSLFPNPDGYEQYF
>TRBJ1-5|NA|TRBV15|NA
TGTGCCACCAGCCCTCGGGATCAGCCCCAGCATTTT
CATSPRDQPQHF
>TRBJ2-5|few|TRBV14|NA
TGTGCCAGCAGCCAAGCGGGAGAGACCCAGTACTTC
CASSQAGETQYF
>TRBJ2-1|few|TRBV9|TRBD2
TGTGCCAGCAGCAGAGGGCAAAGCGGGGGGATTGAGCAGTTCTTC
CASSRGQSGGIEQFF
>TRBJ2-3|NA|TRBV7-9|TRBD2
TGTGCCAGCACCCTACTAGCGGGAGGGCCAAATACGCAGTATTTT
CASTLLAGGPNTQYF
>TRBJ1-1|NA|TRBV2|NA
TGTGCCAGCAGTCAGGGCTATACTGAAGCTTTCTTT
CASSQGYTEAFF
>TRBJ2-3|few|TRBV28|NA
TGTGCCAGCAGTCCCACCGGGCCTTCTACCGCGCAGTATTTT
CASSPTGPSTAQYF
>TRBJ1-5|NA|TRBV2|NA
TGTGCCAGCAGCGTGGGACTGGGGAATCAGCCCCAGCATTTT
CASSVGLGNQPQHF
>TRBJ1-1|NA|TRBV19|NA
TGTGCCAGTAGTCCGCGGGGTGAGACTGAAGCTTTCTTT
CASSPRGETEAFF
>TRBJ2-3|NA|TRBV12-3/TRBV12-4|NA
TGTGCCAGCAGTTTGACAGATACGCAGTATTTT
CASSLTDTQYF
>TRBJ2-6|NA|TRBV7-2|NA
TGTGCCAGCAGCATAGCCAGCTCTGGGGCCAACGTCCTGACTTTC
CASSIASSGANVLTF
>TRBJ2-1|NA|TRBV5-1|NA
TGCGCCAGCAGCTTGGGAGGGATAAATGATGAGCAGTTCTTC
CASSLGGINDEQFF
>TRBJ1-2|once|TRBV7-2|NA
TGTGCCAGCAGCTTAACATACAGGGCATCCTATGGCTACACCTTC
CASSLTYRASYGYTF
>TRBJ2-1|NA|TRBV27|NA
TGTGCCAGCAGTGCCGCTGGTTTCGGGGGCTTCAATGAGCAGTTCTTC
CASSAAGFGGFNEQFF
>TRBJ2-2|NA|TRBV5-1|NA
TGCGCCAGCAGCTTGTGGGGCGACGGCACCGGGGAGCTGTTTTTT
CASSLWGDGTGELFF
>TRBJ2-3|NA|TRBV4-3|NA
TGCGCCAGCAGCCAGGAACTCACAGATACGCAGTATTTT
CASSQELTDTQYF
>TRBJ1-2|NA|TRBV10-2|NA
TGCGCCAGCAGCAGGGAGCCAAGCTATGGCTACACCTTC
CASSREPSYGYTF
>TRBJ2-5|NA|TRBV19|TRBD1
TGTGCCAGTAGTTTGACAGGGGTTGGAGAGACCCAGTACTTC
CASSLTGVGETQYF
>TRBJ1-1|NA|TRBV11-2|NA
TGTGCCAGCAGCTCCGCGCCTCAGGGAGGGAACACTGAAGCTTTCTTT
CASSSAPQGGNTEAFF
>TRBJ2-3|once|TRBV28|TRBD1
TGTGCCAGCAGGGGACAGGGTCGAGATACGCAGTATTTT
CASRGQGRDTQYF
>TRBJ1-3|NA|TRBV28|NA
TGTGCCAGCAGTTCACCGACCCTAGCACGAAACACCATATATTTT
CASSSPTLARNTIYF
>TRBJ1-1|NA|TRBV6-5|NA
TGTGCCAGCAGTATGGGTGCTGAAGCTTTCTTT
CASSMGAEAFF
>TRBJ2-3|NA|TRBV28|NA
TGTGCCAGCAGTCCCGCTAGACGGAGCACAGATACGCAGTATTTT
CASSPARRSTDTQYF
>TRBJ1-1|NA|TRBV6-5|TRBD1
TGTGCCAGCCGGATCCCAGGGGGAAACACTGAAGCTTTCTTT
CASRIPGGNTEAFF
>TRBJ1-1|NA|TRBV19|NA
TGTGCCAGTAGTATAGGAATAACTGAAGCTTTCTTT
CASSIGITEAFF
>TRBJ1-6|once|TRBV7-2|NA
TGTGCCAGCAGCTTAGCCCCCAGGGGTGGTAATTCACCCCTCCACTTT
CASSLAPRGGNSPLHF
>TRBJ1-3|NA|TRBV11-2|TRBD1
TGTGCCAGCAGCCCAGGGGGGACTGGAAACACCATATATTTT
CASSPGGTGNTIYF
>TRBJ2-2|NA|TRBV19|NA
TGTGCCAGTAGTATCGCCGGGCTCGGGACCGGGGAGCTGTTTTTT
CASSIAGLGTGELFF
>TRBJ2-1|NA|TRBV6-1|TRBD2
TGTGCCAGCAGTGAAGCTAGCGGGGAATACAATGAGCAGTTCTTC
CASSEASGEYNEQFF
>TRBJ1-4|once|TRBV9|NA
TGTGCCAGCAGCGTAGGCGGCAGGGAGGGAGAAAAACTGTTTTTT
CASSVGGREGEKLFF
>TRBJ2-1|NA|TRBV5-1|NA
TGCGCCAGCAGCTTTGGTCTGGATGAGCAGTTCTTC
CASSFGLDEQFF
>TRBJ1-1|NA|TRBV29-1|NA
TGCAGCACCAGGACCGACCCAGGCACTGAAGCTTTCTTT
CSTRTDPGTEAFF
>TRBJ1-2|NA|TRBV6-5|TRBD1
TGTGCCAGCAGTCGCCGACAGGGGGCGTATGGCTACACCTTC
CASSRRQGAYGYTF
>TRBJ1-4|few|TRBV30|NA
TGTGCCTGGAGGATGGGGTACTCGACTAATGAAAAACTGTTTTTT
CAWRMGYSTNEKLFF
>TRBJ2-7|few|TRBV7-9|TRBD2
TGTGCCAGCAGCCCATCGGGACTAGCGATTTACGAGCAGTACTTC
CASSPSGLAIYEQYF
>TRBJ1-5|once|TRBV18|NA
TGTGCCAGCTCACCTTTACAGCCCCAGCATTTT
CASSPLQPQHF
>TRBJ1-4|NA|TRBV28|NA
TGTGCCAGCAGTTCCCTACAGTCACCTAATGAAAAACTGTTTTTT
CASSSLQSPNEKLFF
>TRBJ1-1|NA|TRBV6-5|NA
TGTGCCAGCGGCCAAGGGGGGTCTGCCGAAGCTTTCTTT
CASGQGGSAEAFF
>TRBJ2-5|NA|TRBV5-1|NA
TGCGCCAGCAGCGACCTTCTGGGGGAGACCCAGTACTTC
CASSDLLGETQYF
>TRBJ1-1|NA|TRBV18|NA
TGTGCCAGCTCACTCTACGACAGGACTGAAGCTTTCTTT
CASSLYDRTEAFF
>TRBJ1-2|few|TRBV5-4|TRBD1
TGTGCCAGCAGCCCAACCCCCGGGACAGGGATGTTGGAAGGCTACACCTTC
CASSPTPGTGMLEGYTF
>TRBJ2-1|NA|TRBV5-1|NA
TGCGCCAGCAGCTCTCGGGGGACAGCTAATGAGCAGTTCTTC
CASSSRGTANEQFF
>TRBJ2-5|once|TRBV28|NA
TGTGCCAGCAGTTTATTCTTCGTGGAGACCCAGTACTTC
CASSLFFVETQYF
>TRBJ2-7|NA|TRBV2|NA
TGTGCCAGCACCCTAGAAACTGACTACGAGCAGTACTTC
CASTLETDYEQYF
>TRBJ2-7|NA|TRBV5-6|NA
TGTGCCAGCAGCTTCGGGGGCCTCCCTCCCTACGAGCAGTACTTC
CASSFGGLPPYEQYF
>TRBJ1-5|once|TRBV30|NA
TGTGCCTGGAGTGAGGGACGGGATCAGCCCCAGCATTTT
CAWSEGRDQPQHF
>TRBJ2-1|NA|TRBV7-2|TRBD2
TGTGCCAGCAGCTTAGTGAGCGGGATGCGGAATGAGCAGTTCTTC
CASSLVSGMRNEQFF
>TRBJ1-6|NA|TRBV9|NA
TGTGCCAGCAGCGAAGGGTCAGCCCCTTCACCCCTCCACTTT
CASSEGSAPSPLHF
>TRBJ1-5|NA|TRBV6-1|NA
TGTGCCAGCAGTGAAGCCTCGGACACTCCGAATAGCAATCAGCCCCAGCATTTT
CASSEASDTPNSNQPQHF
>TRBJ2-3|NA|TRBV4-2|TRBD2
TGTGCCAGCAGCCAAGATGAGGGACTAGCGGGATCAGATACGCAGTATTTT
CASSQDEGLAGSDTQYF
>TRBJ1-3|NA|TRBV4-3|NA
TGCGCCAGCAGCCAATCCGCAGGCCCACCTGGAAACACCATATATTTT
CASSQSAGPPGNTIYF